The rows below give T cell receptor beta chains drawn from one sample of a study of beta chain features in type 1 diabetes. This table comes from immunoSEQ multiplex PCR, and its TCRdb copy is limited to in-frame clones, with some not included. The sample lists about 150,000 clones, 6.5% to 8.5% occurring once. Sequenced sample: central memory CD4+ T cells from blood. The receptors come from a man aged 18 to 29 with type 1 diabetes. Each CDR3 is given with its conserved first and last residue. D genes are given only for firm matches. Rows may omit the clone size; those that give it use once, few, many or a size class.

clone_size	j_call	d_call	v_call	cdr3_aa	cdr3_nt
few	TRBJ1-3	NA	TRBV18	CASSPLGRPSGNTIYF	TGTGCCAGCTCACCACTCGGCAGGCCGTCTGGAAACACCATATATTTT
NA	TRBJ1-2	TRBD1	TRBV30	CAFQGGTGDGYTF	TGTGCCTTTCAGGGGGGGACAGGGGATGGCTACACCTTC
NA	TRBJ1-2	NA	TRBV7-2	CASSYDRSYGGYTF	TGTGCCAGCAGCTACGACAGGTCCTATGGCGGCTACACCTTC
NA	TRBJ1-3	TRBD1	TRBV9	CASSVVGQGTAGNTIYF	TGTGCCAGCAGCGTAGTCGGACAGGGTACAGCTGGAAACACCATATATTTT
NA	TRBJ2-7	NA	TRBV7-2	CASSLNQYEQYF	TGTGCCAGCAGCTTAAATCAATACGAGCAGTACTTC
few	TRBJ1-5	NA	TRBV19	CASSVDRSRAQHF	TGTGCCAGTAGTGTTGACAGGAGCAGGGCCCAGCATTTT
few	TRBJ1-1	NA	TRBV28	CASSLSKGPEAFF	TGTGCCAGCAGTTTAAGTAAGGGGCCTGAAGCTTTCTTT
NA	TRBJ2-2	TRBD2	TRBV19	CASSIRLAGGPRTGELFF	TGTGCCAGTAGTATTCGACTAGCGGGGGGGCCTCGCACCGGGGAGCTGTTTTTT
NA	TRBJ2-5	NA	TRBV20-1	CSAVAPGTQYF	TGCAGTGCCGTTGCGCCCGGGACCCAGTACTTC
NA	TRBJ2-3	NA	TRBV2	CASSGASARTDTQYF	TGTGCCAGCAGTGGGGCTAGCGCGAGGACAGATACGCAGTATTTT
NA	TRBJ1-4	NA	TRBV15	CATSRDRTANEKLFF	TGTGCCACCAGCAGAGATCGGACAGCTAATGAAAAACTGTTTTTT